Listed below are T cell receptor beta chains from one sample, sequenced in a study of high-grade serous ovarian cancer treatment subgroups. Data came from immunoSEQ multiplex PCR; TCRdb stores just in-frame clones and leaves some out. The data hold 2,500 or so clones, with around 79% observed a single time. Sequencing was carried out using tumor tissue. The receptors were sampled from a human donor with high-grade serous ovarian cancer. Both conserved end residues are part of each CDR3. The D gene is left open where the match is weak. Size is stated for part of the rows, as once, few or many counts, or as a class when the clone is expanded.

j_gene | abundance | d_gene | v_gene | CDR3nt | CDR3aa
TRBJ1-5 | NA | NA | TRBV9 | TGTGCCAGCAGCGTAGGGGGGGGTCGCAATCAGCCCCAGCATTTT | CASSVGGGRNQPQHF
TRBJ1-2 | NA | NA | TRBV10-2 | TGCGCCAGCAGTGATACGGACACCTTACTTAACTATGGCTACACCTTC | CASSDTDTLLNYGYTF
TRBJ2-7 | NA | TRBD1 | TRBV27 | TGTGCCAGCGGGACAGTGAACTACGAGCAGTACTTC | CASGTVNYEQYF
TRBJ2-4 | NA | NA | TRBV28 | TGTGCCAGCAGGGGTCAGGCCAAAAACATTCAGTACTTC | CASRGQAKNIQYF
TRBJ2-1 | NA | NA | TRBV2 | TGTGCCAGCAGTGGGTGGTTCAATGAGCAGTTCTTC | CASSGWFNEQFF
TRBJ2-1 | NA | TRBD2 | TRBV4-1 | TGCGCCAGCAGCCAAGAAGGTTCTAGCGGGGGGGCCTACAATGAGCAGTTCTTC | CASSQEGSSGGAYNEQFF
TRBJ1-3 | NA | NA | TRBV9 | TGTGCCAGTACACGCTCTGGAAACACCATATATTTT | CASTRSGNTIYF
TRBJ2-3 | NA | NA | TRBV2 | TGTGCCAGCAGTGGGAGACAGGGCACAGATACGCAGTATTTT | CASSGRQGTDTQYF
TRBJ2-7 | NA | TRBD2 | TRBV13 | TGTGCCAGCAGCTTAGGTCAGCGGGGGCCTTCCTACGAGCAGTACTTC | CASSLGQRGPSYEQYF
TRBJ1-1 | NA | TRBD1 | TRBV2 | TGTGCCAGTATAAGGGGGCAGAACACTGAAGCTTTCTTT | CASIRGQNTEAFF
TRBJ2-1 | NA | TRBD1 | TRBV4-2 | TGTGCCAGCAGCCAGGAGACAGGGGATCTTTTCCGGCAGTTCTTC | CASSQETGDLFRQFF
TRBJ1-3 | NA | NA | TRBV19 | TGTGCCAGTAGTACCCTCGGGGCGGGACGAAACACCATATATTTT | CASSTLGAGRNTIYF
TRBJ2-7 | NA | TRBD1 | TRBV6-1 | TGTGCCAGCATCTTACAGGGGCCCTACTACGAGCAGTACTTC | CASILQGPYYEQYF
TRBJ2-1 | NA | NA | TRBV27 | TGTGCCAGCAGTTTCCTTGGGGCGGTTAGGCAGTTCTTC | CASSFLGAVRQFF
TRBJ2-7 | NA | NA | TRBV11-2 | TGTGCCAGCAGCTTAGGTACAGGCACCCTCTCCTACGAGCAGTACTTC | CASSLGTGTLSYEQYF
TRBJ1-2 | NA | NA | TRBV28 | TGTGCCAGCAGTTTAGCAACACTGATGTATGGCTACACCTTC | CASSLATLMYGYTF
TRBJ1-1 | NA | TRBD1 | TRBV5-4 | TGTGCCAGCAGGGTGCAGGGGGCTGTCACTGAAGCTTTCTTT | CASRVQGAVTEAFF
TRBJ1-3 | NA | NA | TRBV18 | TGTGCCAGCTCACCACGAGAGGAGTCTGGAAACACCATATATTTT | CASSPREESGNTIYF
TRBJ1-2 | NA | TRBD1 | TRBV28 | TGTGCCAGCAGTCCCCCGGACAGGGTTAGGAATGGCTACACCTTC | CASSPPDRVRNGYTF
TRBJ2-5 | NA | NA | TRBV5-1 | TGCGCCAGCAGCAAGACGCTACAAGAGACCCAGTACTTC | CASSKTLQETQYF
TRBJ1-1 | NA | TRBD1 | TRBV7-9 | TGTGCCAGCAGCTTTACAGGGGGGGGGACTGAAGCTTTCTTT | CASSFTGGGTEAFF
TRBJ2-1 | NA | TRBD2 | TRBV4-3 | TGCGCCAGCAGCCAACTACGGGGGGGCGTCCTAAATGAGCAGTTCTTC | CASSQLRGGVLNEQFF
TRBJ1-3 | once | TRBD1 | TRBV28 | TGTGCCAGCACCCAGGACAGGCTCTCTGGAAACACCATATATTTT | CASTQDRLSGNTIYF
TRBJ1-1 | few | NA | TRBV18 | TGTGCCAGCTCACACGGGACGCCGAACACTGAAGCTTTCTTT | CASSHGTPNTEAFF
TRBJ2-1 | NA | TRBD1 | TRBV11-2 | TGTGCCAGCAGCTTGAGGGGGCAGGGGGTTATGCGACACTACAATGAGCAGTTCTTC | CASSLRGQGVMRHYNEQFF
TRBJ1-1 | few | NA | TRBV5-4 | TGTGCCAGCAGCTTAGGGGCGGGCGGGTTCACTGAAGCTTTCTTT | CASSLGAGGFTEAFF
TRBJ2-1 | NA | NA | TRBV6-1 | TGTGCCAGCAGTGAAGATAGTGGGACCCCGGCGGAGCAGTTCTTC | CASSEDSGTPAEQFF
TRBJ1-1 | NA | NA | TRBV19 | TGTGCCAGTAGTATACATCGGTCCAGAAACACTGAAGCTTTCTTT | CASSIHRSRNTEAFF
TRBJ2-3 | NA | NA | TRBV2 | TGTGCCAGCAGTGCCCCATGGGCTGGCACAGATACGCAGTATTTT | CASSAPWAGTDTQYF
TRBJ1-4 | NA | NA | TRBV7-2 | TGTGCCAGCAGCCGGACACGAGAAAAACTGTTTTTT | CASSRTREKLFF
TRBJ2-7 | NA | TRBD1 | TRBV4-1 | TGCGCCAGCAGCCAACTCCGGGACAGCTCCTACGAGCAGTACTTC | CASSQLRDSSYEQYF
TRBJ1-4 | NA | TRBD1 | TRBV11-2 | TGTGCCAGCAGCTTAGACCGGGACAGCCTTAATGAAAAACTGTTTTTT | CASSLDRDSLNEKLFF
TRBJ1-2 | NA | NA | TRBV29-1 | TGCAGCGTTGAGGGACTGAGCTATGGCTACACCTTC | CSVEGLSYGYTF
TRBJ2-6 | NA | TRBD1 | TRBV5-1 | TGCGCCAGCAGCTCCGGGACAGGGGGAACTGGGGCCAACGTCCTGACTTTC | CASSSGTGGTGANVLTF
TRBJ2-3 | NA | NA | TRBV7-9 | TGTGCCAGCAGCTCCCCTCCCGGACACCCGCTGGGCACAGATACGCAGTATTTT | CASSSPPGHPLGTDTQYF
TRBJ1-6 | NA | TRBD1 | TRBV5-4 | TGTGCCAGCAGCACCTGGACAGGAGACATAATTCACCCCCTCCACTTT | CASSTWTGDIIHPLHF
TRBJ1-1 | NA | TRBD1 | TRBV7-8 | TGTGCCAGTCGATGGGACAGGGCCACGAACACTGAAGCTTTCTTT | CASRWDRATNTEAFF
TRBJ1-2 | NA | TRBD1 | TRBV19 | TGTGCCAGTAGTATCTCCGGGACAGGGGCTGTCTATGGCTACACCTTC | CASSISGTGAVYGYTF
TRBJ1-2 | few | TRBD1 | TRBV5-4 | TGTGCCAGCAGCTTAGGACAGGGTCTGAGGGGCTACACCTTC | CASSLGQGLRGYTF
TRBJ1-1 | NA | NA | TRBV11-1 | TGTGCCAGCAGCTTAAGAAGGGGCCAAGCTGAAGCTTTCTTT | CASSLRRGQAEAFF
TRBJ2-2 | NA | NA | TRBV27 | TGTGCCAGCAGTTTGCTCAACACCGGGGAGCTGTTTTTT | CASSLLNTGELFF